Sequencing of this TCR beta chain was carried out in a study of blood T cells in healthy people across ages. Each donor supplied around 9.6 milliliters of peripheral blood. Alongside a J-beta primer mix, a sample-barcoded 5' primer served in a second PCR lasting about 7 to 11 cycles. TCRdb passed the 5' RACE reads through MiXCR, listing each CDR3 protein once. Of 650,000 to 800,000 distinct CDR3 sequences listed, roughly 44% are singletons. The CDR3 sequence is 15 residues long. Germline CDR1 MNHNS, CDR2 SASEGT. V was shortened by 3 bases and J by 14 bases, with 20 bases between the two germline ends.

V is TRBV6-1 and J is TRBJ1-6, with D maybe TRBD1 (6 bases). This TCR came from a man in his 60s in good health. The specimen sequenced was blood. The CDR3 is CASSEASGATRTLHF. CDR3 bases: TGTGCCAGCAGTGAGGCCTCAGGGGCTACCAGAACCCTCCACTTT.